These 18 T cell receptor beta chains came from one sample sequenced in a study of radiation and T cells in renal cell carcinoma. Sequencing was performed with immunoSEQ multiplex PCR; in TCRdb, only in-frame clones are kept and a portion is missing. The table has around 95,000 clones, 65% to 90% seen once. The time point was: blood 4 weeks post-SBRT, at nephrectomy. The treatment: 15 Gy SBRT to primary tumor, nephrectomy 4 weeks later. Here the sequenced sample was blood, taken from a patient whose treatment included radiotherapy and nephrectomy. Source of these receptors: a man aged 55 to 70 with renal cell carcinoma.

This chain uses TRBV12-1 with TRBJ2-5; the table names TRBD2, a call not compared with the DNA. TRBV12-1 is a pseudogene locus. The CDR3 is 14 residues long. The CDR3 DNA sequence: TGTGCCAGCAGCTTTTTTGGACTCAAAGAGACCCAGTACTTC. Its translation: CASSFFGLKETQYF.

The chain couples TRBV19 to TRBJ1-5; no reliable D call. CDR1 LNHDA and CDR2 SQIVND come from the germline V gene (reference sequence). CDR3 length: 15 residues. V was trimmed by 6 bases and J by 4 bases, leaving 16 bases between them. The CDR3, as DNA: TGTGCCAGTAGCCTCCGATTCGGGCCGAATCAGCCCCAGCATTTT. Protein product: CASSLRFGPNQPQHF.

V and J are TRBV29-1 and TRBJ2-2; D remains unclear. The germline V gene has CDR1 SQVTM and CDR2 ANQGSEA. The CDR3 extends over 13 amino acids. V was cut by 7 bases and J by 6 bases, with 15 bases left in between. The CDR3 coding sequence is TGCAGCGCCCGCCCGCTGGGCGCCGGGGAGCTGTTTTTT. The encoded protein is CSARPLGAGELFF.

V and J are TRBV9 and TRBJ2-2; D is undetermined. Deletions cut 4 bases from V and 4 bases from J, with 14 bases between. The germline CDR1 and CDR2 sequences are SGDLS and YYNGEE. The CDR3 spans 15 residues. In DNA form, the CDR3 reads TGTGCCAGCAGCCCTCTGACTTCCTCCACCGGGGAGCTGTTTTTT. It specifies CASSPLTSSTGELFF.

This chain connects TRBV9 to TRBJ2-5, with D perhaps matching TRBD1 or TRBD2 (5 bases each). CDR1 is SGDLS, CDR2 YYNGEE, per germline. V gave up 3 bases and J gave up 5 bases, with 17 bases separating them. The CDR3 runs 15 residues. CDR3 protein: CASSALGPPGETQYF. DNA of the CDR3: TGTGCCAGCAGCGCCCTGGGACCCCCGGGGGAGACCCAGTACTTC.

The genes are TRBV4-1 and TRBJ1-2, with D unclear. CDR3 length: 19 residues. The germline gives CDR1 MGHRA, CDR2 YSYEKL. Trimming stripped 0 bases from V and 2 bases from J, with 22 bases between. CDR3 in DNA: TGCGCCAGCAGCCAAGAGGCGGCGGCGGCGGAGTTTAGAAACTATGGCTACACCTTC. The encoded protein is CASSQEAAAAEFRNYGYTF.

For the CDR3, the DNA is TGTGCCAGCAGCGCTGGGGTCTCAAGGGACGAGCAGTACTTC. Translation gives CASSAGVSRDEQYF. The V and J genes are TRBV7-2 and TRBJ2-7; unclear D gene. The CDR3 runs 14 residues. Germline V gene sequence: CDR1 SGHTA, CDR2 FQGNSA. V lost 5 bases and J lost 5, with 16 bases in between.

This chain links TRBV7-9 with TRBJ2-3; 11 bases agree with TRBD2. CDR1 and CDR2 (germline): SEHNR, FQNEAQ (reference sequence). This CDR3 comprises 16 residues. V lost 4 bases, J lost 4 bases, and 7 bases stayed unmatched. The CDR3 coding sequence is TGTGCCAGCAGCTCCTTAGCGGGAGGGCGTGCAGATACGCAGTATTTT. Protein: CASSSLAGGRADTQYF.

The rearrangement uses TRBV9 and TRBJ2-2, with a weak D call TRBD1 (6 bases). From germline, CDR1 is SGDLS and CDR2 YYNGEE. This CDR3 contains 16 residues. With 1 base removed from V and 3 bases from J, the gap between germline ends came to 13 bases. CDR3 region: CASSVNGGADTGELFF. The CDR3 coding sequence is TGTGCCAGCAGCGTAAATGGGGGCGCGGACACCGGGGAGCTGTTTTTT.

V is TRBV29-1 and J is TRBJ2-6; D gene uncertain. This CDR3 comprises 13 residues. Germline loops: CDR1 SQVTM, CDR2 ANQGSEA. V lost 6 bases to trimming and J lost 0 bases, with 6 bases between them. CDR3 region: CSVGFSGANVLTF. DNA of the CDR3: TGCAGCGTCGGGTTCTCTGGGGCCAACGTCCTGACTTTC.

The chain uses TRBV30 and TRBJ1-2, with D possibly TRBD1 on 5 matching bases. Germline CDR1 and CDR2: GTSNPN and SVGIG (reference sequence). The V and J ends lost 4 bases and 9 bases respectively, with 18 bases between them. The CDR3 has 13 residues. The CDR3 coding sequence is TGTGCCTGGACGGGGTGGCAGGAGGGGAGCTACACCTTC. It codes for CAWTGWQEGSYTF.

The chain is built from TRBV19 and TRBJ2-2; D call uncertain. V lost 3 bases and J lost 9, with 11 bases in between. The CDR3 is made up of 13 amino acids. Germline assignment: CDR1 LNHDA and CDR2 SQIVND (reference sequence). The CDR3 is CASSIMGFRELFF. CDR3 bases: TGTGCCAGTAGTATTATGGGTTTCCGGGAGCTGTTTTTT.

J is TRBJ2-1 and V is TRBV5-1; no clear D gene. The V gene's germline CDR1 is SGHRS and CDR2 YFSETQ. The CDR3 is made up of 15 amino acids. V lost 4 bases, J lost 0 bases, and 11 bases lay in between. CDR3 nucleotide sequence: TGCGCCAGCAGCAAGGGCTCAAGCTCCTACAATGAGCAGTTCTTC. It specifies CASSKGSSSYNEQFF.

This chain joins TRBV28 and TRBJ2-7; unclear D gene. Trimming removed 7 bases from V and 3 bases from J, with 13 bases in between. Germline V lookup: CDR1 MDHEN, CDR2 SYDVKM. The CDR3 covers 13 residues. The CDR3 spells CASNELARYEQYF. DNA of the CDR3: TGTGCCAGCAACGAACTGGCCCGCTACGAGCAGTACTTC.

CDR3 amino acids: CASSKGSGNSEQYF. CDR3 DNA: TGTGCCAGCAGCAAAGGTAGCGGTAATAGCGAGCAGTACTTC. V gene TRBV21-1 combines with J gene TRBJ2-7; the D call of TRBD2 is as the table states it, not checked on the DNA. TRBV21-1 is a recognized pseudogene. This CDR3 is 14 amino acids long.

The chain links TRBV2 to TRBJ2-4; maybe TRBD1 (6 bases). Trimming took off 0 bases at V and 7 bases at J, with 13 bases between the two ends. The CDR3 covers 15 residues. CDR1 and CDR2 (germline): SNHLY, FYNNEI. CDR3 protein: CASSEAPAGDNIQYF. Here the CDR3 DNA reads TGTGCCAGCAGTGAAGCGCCGGCAGGGGACAACATTCAGTACTTC. Supplemented by reference TRBV2 and TRBJ2-4, the full variable domain reads EPEVTQTPSHQVTQMGQEVILRCVPISNHLYFYWYRQILGQKVEFLVSFYNNEISEKSEIFDDQFSVERPDGSNFTLKIRSTKLEDSAMYFCASSEAPAGDNIQYFGAGTRLSVL.

The chain carries TRBV28 and TRBJ2-3; no firm D call. Trimming removed 6 bases from V and 2 bases from J, with 15 bases in between. CDR1 is MDHEN, CDR2 SYDVKM, per germline. This CDR3 has 15 amino acids. CDR3 coding DNA: TGTGCCAGCAGCATGACCCTCCACTACACAGATACGCAGTATTTT. As protein: CASSMTLHYTDTQYF. The full variable domain, its missing parts supplied by reference TRBV28 and TRBJ2-3, is DVKVTQSSRYLVKRTGEKVFLECVQDMDHENMFWYRQDPGLGLRLIYFSYDVKMKEKGDIPEGYSVSREKKERFSLILESASTNQTSMYLCASSMTLHYTDTQYFGPGTRLTVL.

The chain employs TRBV27 and TRBJ2-2; TRBD1 might be the D (5 bases). The CDR3 extends over 14 amino acids. V was clipped by 6 bases and J by 5 bases, with 13 bases between them. The germline V gene encodes CDR1 MNHEY and CDR2 SMNVEV (reference sequence). The CDR3 is CASRPHQGTGELFF. CDR3 DNA: TGTGCCAGCAGACCGCATCAGGGTACCGGGGAGCTGTTTTTT.